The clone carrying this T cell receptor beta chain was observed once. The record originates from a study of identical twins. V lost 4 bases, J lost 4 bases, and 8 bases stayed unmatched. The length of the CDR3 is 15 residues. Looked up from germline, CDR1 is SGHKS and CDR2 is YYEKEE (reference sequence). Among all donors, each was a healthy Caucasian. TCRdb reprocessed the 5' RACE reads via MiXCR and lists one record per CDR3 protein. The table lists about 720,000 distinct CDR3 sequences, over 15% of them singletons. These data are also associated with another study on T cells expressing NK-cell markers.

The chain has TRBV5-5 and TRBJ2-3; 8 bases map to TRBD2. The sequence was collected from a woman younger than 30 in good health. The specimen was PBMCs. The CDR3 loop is CASSAGLAWADTQYF. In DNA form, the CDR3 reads TGTGCCAGCAGCGCAGGACTAGCTTGGGCAGATACGCAGTATTTT.